The sequence of this T cell receptor beta chain was determined in a study of shared clonotypes between healthy human individuals. Study-level results: Naive CD4 clonotype sharing across several donors was approximately 5%.

With respect to this clone: What it binds is not known.

Looked up from germline, CDR1 is SGDLS and CDR2 is YYNGEE. With 7 bases clipped from V and 7 bases from J, the junction kept 10 bases outside the gene matches. This CDR3 spans 13 amino acids. Deep-level running was used for the assay. The data were produced by immunoSEQ multiplex PCR, yet TCRdb's version contains in-frame clones alone and is incomplete. The repertoire holds under 1 million clones, with roughly 92% as singletons. The naive CD8 fraction comprised CD45RO-negative cells positively selected for CCR7 and excluded terminally differentiated effector memory CD45RA+ cells. The source is a young man in good health. The chain employs TRBV9 and TRBJ1-2; the match to TRBD1 covers 7 bases. The specimen was naive CD8+ T cells sorted from blood. DNA of the CDR3: TGTGCCAGCGGGATGACAGGGCCGGGTGGCTACACCTTC. Amino acid sequence: CASGMTGPGGYTF.